These T cell receptor beta chains were read from a single sample in a study of OX40 agonist ivuxolimab in advanced cancers. TCRdb's table, derived via immunoSEQ multiplex PCR, lists solely in-frame clones and lacks some. The repertoire consists of around 67,000 clones, with approximately 90% occurring once and the leading ten covering less than 2.5%. The sequenced sample was CD4+ or CD8+ T cells sorted from blood, obtained in a trial of the OX40 agonist ivuxolimab. The receptor source for this set is an adult with an advanced solid tumor such as melanoma, head and neck, liver or kidney cancer. Each CDR3 is given with its conserved first and last residue. The D gene is left open where the match is weak. Size values are once, few and many counts, or a class for expanded clones, and some rows have none.

j_call,clone_size,v_call,d_call,cdr3_nt,cdr3_aa
TRBJ2-1,-,TRBV27,TRBD1,TGTGCCAGCAGTTTTTGGGACAGAGACAATGAGCAGTTCTTC,CASSFWDRDNEQFF
TRBJ2-2,once,TRBV6-5,TRBD1,TGTGCCAGCAGAATGGGACAGGGACACGGGGAGCTGTTTTTT,CASRMGQGHGELFF
TRBJ2-5,once,TRBV19,TRBD2,TGTGCCAGTAGCCCGGGAGGTGTTTCGGAGACCCAGTACTTC,CASSPGGVSETQYF
TRBJ1-5,few,TRBV6-6,-,TGTGCCAGCACCAAGTCTGGCGACAGGAACAATCAGCCCCAGCATTTT,CASTKSGDRNNQPQHF
TRBJ1-1,-,TRBV6-6,-,TGTGCCAGCAGTCCACCGGAGGGTGTCGGCACTGAAGCTTTCTTT,CASSPPEGVGTEAFF
TRBJ2-7,-,TRBV6-1,-,TGTGCCAGCAGTGATGAGGCTACAAGGAGCTACGAGCAGTACTTC,CASSDEATRSYEQYF
TRBJ2-6,-,TRBV15,-,TGTGCCACCAGGGCGTCTGGGGCCAACGTCCTGACTTTC,CATRASGANVLTF
TRBJ1-1,-,TRBV7-2,TRBD1,TGTGCCAGCAGCTTAGTGGGAGGGGGCGTGAACACTGAAGCTTTCTTT,CASSLVGGGVNTEAFF
TRBJ1-1,once,TRBV19,-,TGTGCCAGTAGCCTTTGGACAAACAACATGAACACTGAAGCTTTCTTT,CASSLWTNNMNTEAFF
TRBJ2-7,-,TRBV6-4,TRBD1,TGTGCCAGCAGTGACGGGGACAGCTCCTACGAGCAGTACTTC,CASSDGDSSYEQYF
TRBJ2-2,-,TRBV7-8,-,TGTGCCAGCAGCTTAGCAGGGGGCGGGGAGCTGTTTTTT,CASSLAGGGELFF
TRBJ2-5,-,TRBV5-1,TRBD2,TGCGCCAGCAGCCCCGGAGGCGGGGGGGCTTCAGGAGAGACCCAGTACTTC,CASSPGGGGASGETQYF
TRBJ2-7,-,TRBV28,TRBD2,TGTGCCAGCAGCCCCACCTCTCGGGAGGGCCACGAGCAGTACTTC,CASSPTSREGHEQYF
TRBJ2-3,-,TRBV7-2,-,TGTGCCAGCAGCCTTAGCCGAGCAGATACGCAGTATTTT,CASSLSRADTQYF
TRBJ2-1,-,TRBV7-8,-,TGTGCCAGCAGCTCTCCTACCGCCTACAATGAGCAGTTCTTC,CASSSPTAYNEQFF
TRBJ2-7,-,TRBV5-6,TRBD2,TGTGCCAGCAGCCCGGGACTAGCGGGGCACGAGCAGTACTTC,CASSPGLAGHEQYF
TRBJ1-3,-,TRBV11-2,TRBD1,TGTGCCAGCAGCTTAAGTTCACAGGGGGTGAGCGGAAACACCATATATTTT,CASSLSSQGVSGNTIYF